This TCR beta chain comes out of a study of blood T cell repertoires in COVID-19. For the study at large: Italy, Spain and the United States were the sources of the convalescent and acute COVID-19 samples. From T cells, B-cell-depleted T cells, or PBMCs came the material, which was cDNA or gDNA.

The length of the CDR3 is 15 residues. Germline CDR1 is MDHEN and CDR2 is SYDVKM. V was clipped by 5 bases and J by 1 base; unmatched bases: 3. The authors' processing: Amplifying reference gene primers gave estimates of nucleated cell counts. Data came from immunoSEQ multiplex PCR; TCRdb stores just in-frame clones and leaves some out. That table supplies the V and J calls and clone size; D and trimming were determined from the DNA. The sample records 100,000 to 150,000 clones, roughly nine tenths being singletons. Material for sequencing was peripheral blood. This chain links TRBV28 with TRBJ2-3; 10 bases map to TRBD2. The sequence came from a man between 50 and 59 years old with COVID-19, enrolled during active disease. The CDR3 DNA reads as TGTGCCAGCAGTCCCGGGACTAGCGGCACAGATACGCAGTATTTT. This encodes CASSPGTSGTDTQYF.